A selection of T cell receptor beta chains follows, all from one sample in a study of blood T cell repertoires in COVID-19. The repertoire was sequenced with immunoSEQ multiplex PCR; TCRdb's copy has only in-frame clones and lacks some. The repertoire holds roughly 160,000 clones, about 82% seen once, with approximately 8.2% in the top ten. Specimen: peripheral blood. The source is an elderly woman with COVID-19, enrolled during active disease. The CDR3 runs from the conserved cysteine through the conserved F or W.

J gene: TRBJ1-2; V gene: TRBV7-8; CDR3 protein: CASSARQGPSGGYTF
J gene: TRBJ1-2; V gene: TRBV12-3/TRBV12-4; CDR3 protein: CASSSGQGLGFTF
J gene: TRBJ1-4; V gene: TRBV5-1; CDR3 protein: CASSTGQTNEKLFF
J gene: TRBJ1-1; V gene: TRBV7-2; CDR3 protein: CASSSSRVAEAFF
J gene: TRBJ1-5; V gene: TRBV5-4; CDR3 protein: CAIGSGGGQPQHF
J gene: TRBJ1-3; V gene: TRBV9; CDR3 protein: CASSVAEGRGGDTIYF
J gene: TRBJ1-5; V gene: TRBV4-1; CDR3 protein: CASSQGEDGAQHF
J gene: TRBJ1-1; V gene: TRBV2; CDR3 protein: CASIKTGEAEAFF
J gene: TRBJ1-2; V gene: TRBV6-6; CDR3 protein: CASRPGSSYGYTF
J gene: TRBJ2-5; V gene: TRBV5-1; CDR3 protein: CASSPGQGTETQYF
J gene: TRBJ1-2; V gene: TRBV19; CDR3 protein: CASSEGALYGYTF
J gene: TRBJ1-1; V gene: TRBV10-3; CDR3 protein: CAISATGLVNTEAFF
J gene: TRBJ2-1; V gene: TRBV4-2; CDR3 protein: CASSQEDVRGSGGHNEQFF
J gene: TRBJ2-1; V gene: TRBV7-2; CDR3 protein: CASSPYPSSYNEQFF
J gene: TRBJ2-7; V gene: TRBV5-1; CDR3 protein: CASSLGTSRSYEQYF
J gene: TRBJ2-3; V gene: TRBV15; CDR3 protein: CATSRGATDTQYF
J gene: TRBJ2-5; V gene: TRBV3-1/TRBV3-2; CDR3 protein: CASSLRQGTGETQYF
J gene: TRBJ2-7; V gene: TRBV5-6; CDR3 protein: CASSLPDGSSYEQYF
J gene: TRBJ2-5; V gene: TRBV3-1/TRBV3-2; CDR3 protein: CASSQLGRGAQYF
J gene: TRBJ1-2; V gene: TRBV29-1; CDR3 protein: CSARQGEGYTF
J gene: TRBJ2-7; V gene: TRBV5-4; CDR3 protein: CASSFELAVPYEQYF
J gene: TRBJ2-3; V gene: TRBV2; CDR3 protein: CASSEGLADTQYF
J gene: TRBJ1-2; V gene: TRBV6-5; CDR3 protein: CASSFQQGLGYTF